This is a list of T cell receptor beta chains from one sample in a study of OX40 agonist ivuxolimab in advanced cancers. Sequenced by immunoSEQ multiplex PCR; TCRdb stores in-frame clones only, minus some. The table shows 50,000 to 65,000 clones, with around nine tenths occurring only once. The starting material was CD4+ or CD8+ T cells sorted from blood, obtained in a trial of the OX40 agonist ivuxolimab. These receptor sequences come from an adult with an advanced solid tumor such as melanoma, head and neck, liver or kidney cancer. Both conserved end residues are part of each CDR3. A D gene is named only where the DNA matches it firmly. Part of the rows lack a size; the others show once, few, many or a class for expanded clones.

d_call j_call clone_size v_call cdr3_nt cdr3_aa
TRBD2 TRBJ2-7 NA TRBV4-1 TGCGCCAGCAGCCGGGCGGGAGGTTCCTCTACTACTGGCGAGCAGTACTTC CASSRAGGSSTTGEQYF
NA TRBJ2-7 NA TRBV11-2 TGTGCCAGCAGCTTAAACCTCCCCACCCACGAGCAGTACTTC CASSLNLPTHEQYF
NA TRBJ1-5 once TRBV19 TGTGCCAGTAGTATTTCTGAATATAGCAATCAGCCCCAGCATTTT CASSISEYSNQPQHF
NA TRBJ2-6 NA TRBV5-1 TGCGCCAGCACGTGGGGCTCTGGGGCCAACGTCCTGACTTTC CASTWGSGANVLTF
TRBD2 TRBJ2-7 NA TRBV19 TGTGCCAGTAGTCTTTCTAGCGGGAGCTCCTACGAGCAGTACTTC CASSLSSGSSYEQYF
NA TRBJ2-7 once TRBV6-1 TGTGCCAGCAGTGGGTTTTCTAGCGTCTCCTACGAGCAGTACTTC CASSGFSSVSYEQYF
NA TRBJ2-7 NA TRBV20-1 TGCAGTGCTAGAAGGGGGTACGAGCAGTACTTC CSARRGYEQYF
NA TRBJ1-5 NA TRBV19 TGTGCCAGTAGTATAATGATTAGCAATCAGCCCCAGCATTTT CASSIMISNQPQHF
NA TRBJ1-1 NA TRBV28 TGTGCCAGCAGTTTAACGGGACAGAACACTGAAGCTTTCTTT CASSLTGQNTEAFF
NA TRBJ1-1 few TRBV27 TGTGCCAGCAGTGAACAGACGAACACTGAAGCTTTCTTT CASSEQTNTEAFF
TRBD1 TRBJ2-5 once TRBV15 TGTGCCACCAGCAGTACCAGGACAGGGTGGGGGGAGACCCAGTACTTC CATSSTRTGWGETQYF
NA TRBJ2-1 few TRBV7-7 TGTGCTAGCAGCTTAGGGTCGGGACTTGGGGAGCAGTTCTTC CASSLGSGLGEQFF
NA TRBJ2-1 NA TRBV29-1 TGCAGCGTTGTCGGCTCCTACAATGAGCAGTTCTTC CSVVGSYNEQFF
NA TRBJ2-7 NA TRBV7-8 TGTGCCAGCAGGGCGGGGACAGCAAACTACGAGCAGTACTTC CASRAGTANYEQYF
TRBD2 TRBJ2-1 NA TRBV27 TGTGCCAGCAGCAGGTGGACTAGCGGGACCAATGAGCAGTTCTTC CASSRWTSGTNEQFF
NA TRBJ2-7 NA TRBV10-2 TGCGCCAGCCCTCACGTCGAGTACTTC CASPHVEYF
NA TRBJ2-2 once TRBV28 TGTGCCAGCAGTCCAGGGTCCGGGGAGCTGTTTTTT CASSPGSGELFF
NA TRBJ2-3 few TRBV4-1 TGCGCCAGCAGCCAAGGATTTACCGGGACTGATACGCAGTATTTT CASSQGFTGTDTQYF
NA TRBJ2-7 NA TRBV15 TGTGCCACCAGCAGCGGGACCAACTACGAGCAGTACTTC CATSSGTNYEQYF